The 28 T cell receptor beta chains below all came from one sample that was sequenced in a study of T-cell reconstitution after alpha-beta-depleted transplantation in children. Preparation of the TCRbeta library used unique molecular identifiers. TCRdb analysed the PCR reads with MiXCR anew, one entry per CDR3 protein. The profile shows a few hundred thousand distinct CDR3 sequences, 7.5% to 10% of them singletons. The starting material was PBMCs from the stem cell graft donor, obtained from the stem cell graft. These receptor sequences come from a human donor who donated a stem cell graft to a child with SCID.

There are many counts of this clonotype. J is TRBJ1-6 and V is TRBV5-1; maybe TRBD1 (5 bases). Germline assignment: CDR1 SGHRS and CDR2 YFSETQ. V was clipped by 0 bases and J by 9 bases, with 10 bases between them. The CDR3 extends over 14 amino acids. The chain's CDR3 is CASSLGDLFSPLHF. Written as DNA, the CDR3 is TGCGCCAGCAGCTTGGGGGACCTCTTTTCACCCCTCCACTTT.

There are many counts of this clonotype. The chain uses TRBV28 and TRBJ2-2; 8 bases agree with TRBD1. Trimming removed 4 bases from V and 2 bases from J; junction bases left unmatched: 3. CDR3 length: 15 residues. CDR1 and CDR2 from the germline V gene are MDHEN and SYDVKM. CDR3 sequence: CASSSGQVNTGELFF. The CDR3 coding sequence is TGTGCCAGCAGTTCGGGACAGGTCAACACCGGGGAGCTGTTTTTT.

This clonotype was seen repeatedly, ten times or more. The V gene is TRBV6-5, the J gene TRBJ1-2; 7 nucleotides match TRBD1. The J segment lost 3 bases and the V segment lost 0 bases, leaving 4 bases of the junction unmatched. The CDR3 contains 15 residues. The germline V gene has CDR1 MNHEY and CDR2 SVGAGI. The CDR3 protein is CASSYSGGVDYGYTF. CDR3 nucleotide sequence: TGTGCCAGCAGTTACTCAGGGGGCGTTGACTATGGCTACACCTTC.

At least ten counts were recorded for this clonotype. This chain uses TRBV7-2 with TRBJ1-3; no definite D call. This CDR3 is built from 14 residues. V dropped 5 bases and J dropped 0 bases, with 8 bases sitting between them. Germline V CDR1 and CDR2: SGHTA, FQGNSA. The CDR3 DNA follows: TGTGCCAGCAGCAAGTCTTACTCTGGAAACACCATATATTTT. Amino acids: CASSKSYSGNTIYF.

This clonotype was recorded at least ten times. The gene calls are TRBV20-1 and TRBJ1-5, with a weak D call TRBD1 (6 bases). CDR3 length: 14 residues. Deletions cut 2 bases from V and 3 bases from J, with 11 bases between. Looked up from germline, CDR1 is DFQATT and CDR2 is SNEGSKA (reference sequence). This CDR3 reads CSARRGAPNQPQHF. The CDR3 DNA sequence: TGCAGTGCTAGACGGGGGGCCCCCAATCAGCCCCAGCATTTT.

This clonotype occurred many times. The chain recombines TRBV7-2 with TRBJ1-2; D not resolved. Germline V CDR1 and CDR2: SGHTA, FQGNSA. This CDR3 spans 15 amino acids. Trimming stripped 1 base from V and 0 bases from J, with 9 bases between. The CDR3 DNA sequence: TGTGCCAGCAGCTTAGGGACGGGCTCTAACTATGGCTACACCTTC. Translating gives CASSLGTGSNYGYTF. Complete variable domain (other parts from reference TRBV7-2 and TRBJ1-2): GAGVSQSPSNKVTEKGKDVELRCDPISGHTALYWYRQSLGQGLEFLIYFQGNSAPDKSGLPSDRFSAERTGGSVSTLTIQRTQQEDSAVYLCASSLGTGSNYGYTFGSGTRLTVV.

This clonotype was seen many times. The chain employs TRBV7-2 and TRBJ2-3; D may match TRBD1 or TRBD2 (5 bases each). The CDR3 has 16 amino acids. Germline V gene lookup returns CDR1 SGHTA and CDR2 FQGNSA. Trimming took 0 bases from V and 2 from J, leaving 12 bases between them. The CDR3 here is CASSLARGGSTDTQYF. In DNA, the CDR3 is TGTGCCAGCAGCTTAGCGCGTGGGGGATCCACAGATACGCAGTATTTT.

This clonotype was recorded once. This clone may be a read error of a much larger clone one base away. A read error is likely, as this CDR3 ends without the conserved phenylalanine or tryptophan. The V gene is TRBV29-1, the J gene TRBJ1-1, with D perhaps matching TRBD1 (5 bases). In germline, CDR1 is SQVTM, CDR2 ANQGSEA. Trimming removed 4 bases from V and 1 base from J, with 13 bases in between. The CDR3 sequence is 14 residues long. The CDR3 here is CSVGRAQANTEAFL. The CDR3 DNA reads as TGCAGCGTTGGCAGGGCCCAGGCGAACACTGAAGCTTTCTTA.

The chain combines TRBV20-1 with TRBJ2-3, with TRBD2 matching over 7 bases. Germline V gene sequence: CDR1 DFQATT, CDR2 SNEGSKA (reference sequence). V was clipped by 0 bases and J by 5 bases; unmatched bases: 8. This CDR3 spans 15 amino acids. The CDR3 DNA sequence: TGCAGTGCTAGAGATCAGGCGGGGGTGTTAGATACGCAGTATTTT. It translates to CSARDQAGVLDTQYF.

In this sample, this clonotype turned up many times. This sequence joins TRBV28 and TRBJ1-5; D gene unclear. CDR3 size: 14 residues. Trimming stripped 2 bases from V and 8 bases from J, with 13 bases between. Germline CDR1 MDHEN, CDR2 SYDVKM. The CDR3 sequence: CASSLGQVPKPQHF. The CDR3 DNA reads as TGTGCCAGCAGTTTAGGGCAGGTTCCAAAGCCCCAGCATTTT.

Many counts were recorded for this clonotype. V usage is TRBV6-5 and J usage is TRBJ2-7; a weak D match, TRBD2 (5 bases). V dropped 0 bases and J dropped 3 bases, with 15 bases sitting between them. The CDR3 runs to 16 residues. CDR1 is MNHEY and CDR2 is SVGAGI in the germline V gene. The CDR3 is CASSYSSEPAGYEQYF. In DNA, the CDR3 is TGTGCCAGCAGTTACTCCTCGGAACCCGCGGGCTACGAGCAGTACTTC.

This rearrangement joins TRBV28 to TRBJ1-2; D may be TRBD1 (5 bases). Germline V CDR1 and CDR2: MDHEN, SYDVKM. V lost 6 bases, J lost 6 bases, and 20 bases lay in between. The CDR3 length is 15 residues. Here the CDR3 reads CASSPFRMGGDGYTF. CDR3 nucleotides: TGTGCCAGCAGCCCCTTCCGAATGGGGGGAGATGGCTACACCTTC.

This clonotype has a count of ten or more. For the CDR3, the DNA is TGCGCCAGCAGCCCGGACGGGAGCTCCTACAATGAGCAGTTCTTC. Its translation: CASSPDGSSYNEQFF. The J gene is TRBJ2-1, the V gene TRBV5-1; maybe TRBD2 (6 bases). Germline assignment: CDR1 SGHRS and CDR2 YFSETQ. The CDR3 spans 15 residues. V was trimmed by 4 bases and J by 0 bases, leaving 11 bases between them.

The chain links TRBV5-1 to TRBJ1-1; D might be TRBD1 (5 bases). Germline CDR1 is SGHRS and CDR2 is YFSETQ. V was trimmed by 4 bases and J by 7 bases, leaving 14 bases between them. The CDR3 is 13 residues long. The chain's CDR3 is CASSAGAEVEAFF. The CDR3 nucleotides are TGCGCCAGCAGCGCCGGGGCCGAAGTTGAAGCTTTCTTT.

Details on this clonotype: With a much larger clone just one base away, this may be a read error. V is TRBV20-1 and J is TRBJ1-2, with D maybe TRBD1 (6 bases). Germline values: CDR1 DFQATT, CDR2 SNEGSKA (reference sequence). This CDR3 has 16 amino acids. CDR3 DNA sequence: TGCAGTGCTAGAGCCTCCAGGGGCCCGCCCGTCTTTGGCGACACCTTC. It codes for CSARASRGPPVFGDTF.

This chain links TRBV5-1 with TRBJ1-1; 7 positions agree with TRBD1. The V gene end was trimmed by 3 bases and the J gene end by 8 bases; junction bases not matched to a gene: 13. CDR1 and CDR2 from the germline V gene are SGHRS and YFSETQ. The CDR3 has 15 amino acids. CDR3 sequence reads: CASSWTGAGEGEAFF. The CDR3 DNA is TGCGCCAGCAGCTGGACAGGCGCGGGGGAGGGAGAAGCTTTCTTT.

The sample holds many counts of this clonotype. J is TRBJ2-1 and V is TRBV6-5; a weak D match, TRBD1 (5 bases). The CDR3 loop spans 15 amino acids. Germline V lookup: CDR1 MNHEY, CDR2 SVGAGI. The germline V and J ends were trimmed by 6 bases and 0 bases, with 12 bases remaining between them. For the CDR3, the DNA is TGTGCCAGCAGCCCTGACAGCCTCTCCTACAATGAGCAGTTCTTC. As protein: CASSPDSLSYNEQFF.

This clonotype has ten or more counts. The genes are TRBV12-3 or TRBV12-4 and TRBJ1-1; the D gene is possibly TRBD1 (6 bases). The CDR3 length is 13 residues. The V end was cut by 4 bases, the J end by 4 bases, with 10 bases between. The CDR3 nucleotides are TGTGCCAGCAGTTACAGGGAGGTCACTGAAGCTTTCTTT. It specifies CASSYREVTEAFF.

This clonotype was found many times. CDR3: CASSLETGRGVGTEAFF. CDR3 in DNA: TGCGCCAGCAGCTTGGAGACCGGCAGGGGGGTTGGCACTGAAGCTTTCTTT. The V call is TRBV5-1, the J call TRBJ1-1; 7 nucleotides agree with TRBD1. CDR1 SGHRS and CDR2 YFSETQ come from the germline V gene. V was clipped by 0 bases and J by 4 bases; unmatched bases: 12. The CDR3 is 17 amino acids.

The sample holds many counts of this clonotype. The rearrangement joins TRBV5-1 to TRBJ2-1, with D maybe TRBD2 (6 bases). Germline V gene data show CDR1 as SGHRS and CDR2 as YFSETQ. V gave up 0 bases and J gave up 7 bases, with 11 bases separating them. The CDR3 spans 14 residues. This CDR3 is CASSLAGGGNEQFF. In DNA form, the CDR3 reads TGCGCCAGCAGCTTGGCCGGGGGAGGTAATGAGCAGTTCTTC.

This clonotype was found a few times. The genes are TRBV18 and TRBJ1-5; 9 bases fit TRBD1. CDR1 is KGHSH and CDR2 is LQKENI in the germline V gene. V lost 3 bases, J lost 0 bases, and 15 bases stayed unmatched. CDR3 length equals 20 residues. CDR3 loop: CASSPEPRTGETYSNQPQHF. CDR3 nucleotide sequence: TGTGCCAGCTCACCGGAGCCTCGGACAGGGGAAACATATAGCAATCAGCCCCAGCATTTT. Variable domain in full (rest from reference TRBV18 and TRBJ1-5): NAGVMQNPRHLVRRRGQEARLRCSPMKGHSHVYWYRQLPEEGLKFMVYLQKENIIDESGMPKERFSAEFPKEGPSILRIQQVVRGDSAAYFCASSPEPRTGETYSNQPQHFGDGTRLSIL.

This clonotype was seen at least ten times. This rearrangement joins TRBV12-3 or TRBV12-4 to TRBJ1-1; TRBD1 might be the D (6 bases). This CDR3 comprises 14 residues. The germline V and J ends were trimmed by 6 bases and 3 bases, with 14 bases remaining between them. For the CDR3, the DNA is TGTGCCAGCAGCTTACAGGGAGAGGACACTGAAGCTTTCTTT. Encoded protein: CASSLQGEDTEAFF.

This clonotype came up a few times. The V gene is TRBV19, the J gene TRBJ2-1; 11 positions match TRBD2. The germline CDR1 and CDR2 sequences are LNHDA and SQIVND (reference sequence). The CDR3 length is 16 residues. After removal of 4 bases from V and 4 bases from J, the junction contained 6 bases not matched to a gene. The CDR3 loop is CASSTRLAGFYNEQFF. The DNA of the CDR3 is TGTGCCAGTAGTACCCGACTAGCGGGGTTTTACAATGAGCAGTTCTTC.

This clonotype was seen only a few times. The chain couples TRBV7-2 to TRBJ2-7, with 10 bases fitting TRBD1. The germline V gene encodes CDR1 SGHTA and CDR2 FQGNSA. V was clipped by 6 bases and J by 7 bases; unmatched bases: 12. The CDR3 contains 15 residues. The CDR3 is CASRIGGTGVMEQYF. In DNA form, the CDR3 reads TGTGCCAGCAGGATAGGGGGGACAGGGGTGATGGAGCAGTACTTC.

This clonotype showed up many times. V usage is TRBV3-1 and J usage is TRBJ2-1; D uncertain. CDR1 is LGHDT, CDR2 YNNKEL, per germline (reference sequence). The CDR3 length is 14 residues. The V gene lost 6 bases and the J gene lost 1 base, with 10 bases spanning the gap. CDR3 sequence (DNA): TGTGCCAGCAGAACCTCGAGGTCCTACAATGAGCAGTTCTTC. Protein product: CASRTSRSYNEQFF.

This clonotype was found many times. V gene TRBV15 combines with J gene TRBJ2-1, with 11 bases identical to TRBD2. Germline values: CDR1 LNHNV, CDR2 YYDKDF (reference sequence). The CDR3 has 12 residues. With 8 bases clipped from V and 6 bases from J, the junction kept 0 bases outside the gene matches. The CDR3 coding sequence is TGTGCCACCGGGACTAGCGGCAATGAGCAGTTCTTC. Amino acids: CATGTSGNEQFF.

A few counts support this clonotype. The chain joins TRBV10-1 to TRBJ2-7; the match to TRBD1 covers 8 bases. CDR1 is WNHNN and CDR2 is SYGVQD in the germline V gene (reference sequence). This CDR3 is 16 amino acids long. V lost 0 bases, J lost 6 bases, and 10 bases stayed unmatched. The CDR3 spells CASSESPRTGIAEQYF. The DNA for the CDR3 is TGCGCCAGCAGTGAGTCCCCCCGGACAGGGATTGCCGAGCAGTACTTC.

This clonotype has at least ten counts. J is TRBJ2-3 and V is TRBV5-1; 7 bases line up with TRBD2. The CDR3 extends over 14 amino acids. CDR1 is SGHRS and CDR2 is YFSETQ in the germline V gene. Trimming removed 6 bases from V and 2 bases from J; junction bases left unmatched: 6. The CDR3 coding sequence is TGCGCCAGCAAGGCTAGCGGCCCCACAGATACGCAGTATTTT. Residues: CASKASGPTDTQYF.